Sequencing of this TCR beta chain was carried out in a study of cytomegalovirus exposure and HLA in healthy donors. Study background: The platform used for the roughly 130 validation repertoires matched that of the roughly 630 first-cohort repertoires, a later analysis reported. Broader study findings: There were 150 to 200 TCR beta chains listed as cytomegalovirus-associated. While the bulk of TCR sequences proved rare, some public TCRs turned up in many donors.

TCRdb keeps only in-frame clones here, not all; method: immunoSEQ multiplex PCR. The table shows some 210,000 clones, with approximately 87% occurring only once. Regarding this clone: The antigen is undetermined.

The receptor comes from a woman younger than 30 in good health and CMV-seronegative. Sequencing was performed on PBMCs.

The CDR3 DNA reads as TGTGCCAGCAGCGCCTTCGGTGAGCAGTTCTTC. The encoded protein is CASSAFGEQFF. V and J are TRBV9 and TRBJ2-1; no firm D call. CDR3 length equals 11 residues. V shed 3 bases and J shed 9 bases, with 7 bases lying between them. CDR1 SGDLS and CDR2 YYNGEE come from the germline V gene.